Below are 10 T cell receptor beta chains sequenced from a single sample in a study of T cell changes during pregnancy in multiple sclerosis. Clones were sequenced by immunoSEQ multiplex PCR, and TCRdb holds only the in-frame ones, with some missing. Here the sample spans approximately 41,000 clones, about 90% being singletons. The material was CD4+ T cells from peripheral blood mononuclear cells, obtained in the second trimester of pregnancy. These receptors were taken from a female donor in good health, enrolled as a control in a pregnancy study.

This clone was seen a handful of times. This specimen includes other DNA sequences encoding the same CDR3. The chain is built from TRBV11-2 and TRBJ1-5; D possibly corresponds to TRBD1 (5 bases). Per the germline V gene, CDR1 is SGHAT and CDR2 is FQNNGV. CDR3 length: 15 amino acids. Trimming removed 4 bases from V and 0 bases from J, with 10 bases in between. The CDR3 bases are TGTGCCAGCAGCTCGGGACTGAATAGCAATCAGCCCCAGCATTTT. The encoded protein is CASSSGLNSNQPQHF.

This chain connects TRBV10-3 to TRBJ1-5, with D maybe TRBD1 (5 bases). The CDR3 extends over 15 amino acids. The V gene's germline CDR1 is ENHRY and CDR2 SYGVKD. V was shortened by 6 bases and J by 3 bases, with 15 bases between the two germline ends. The CDR3 loop is CAISPDSAFNQPQHF. The CDR3 DNA is TGTGCCATCAGCCCCGACAGTGCCTTCAATCAGCCCCAGCATTTT.

The CDR3 region has the DNA TGTGCCAGCAGCCGGGTGGGGTTCCGGGCGGGCGAAAAACTGTTTTTT. Residues: CASSRVGFRAGEKLFF. The chain combines TRBV7-3 with TRBJ1-4; unclear D gene. V was cut by 5 bases and J by 8 bases, with 21 bases left in between. Germline V gives CDR1 SGHTA, CDR2 FQGTGA. The CDR3 is made up of 16 amino acids.

The chain employs TRBV4-3 and TRBJ1-2; no definite D call. Looked up from germline, CDR1 is LGHNA and CDR2 is YSLEER. This CDR3 contains 15 residues. Between the trimmed V and J ends, which lost 0 bases and 4 bases, there was a span of 12 bases. CDR3 region: CASSQDPSGSYGYTF. The CDR3 nucleotides read TGCGCCAGCAGCCAAGATCCCAGCGGGAGCTATGGCTACACCTTC.

V is TRBV15 and J is TRBJ2-1; no reliable D call. Trimming took 3 bases from V and 9 from J, leaving 12 bases between them. CDR1 LNHNV and CDR2 YYDKDF come from the germline V gene (reference sequence). The CDR3 extends over 13 amino acids. The CDR3 sequence: CATSSLGGGEQFF. The CDR3 bases are TGTGCCACCAGCAGTTTAGGTGGCGGTGAGCAGTTCTTC.

CDR3 sequence: CASSQGHQSGTNEKLFF. The CDR3 DNA reads as TGTGCCAGCAGCCAAGGACACCAAAGCGGAACTAATGAAAAACTGTTTTTT. V usage is TRBV4-2 and J usage is TRBJ1-4, with no clear D. Per germline, CDR1 LGHNA and CDR2 YNFKEQ. CDR3 length: 17 amino acids. Trimming took 1 base from V and 1 from J, leaving 13 bases between them.

CDR3: CASSPYSGADTDTQYF. For the CDR3, the DNA is TGTGCCAGCAGCCCCTATAGCGGGGCGGACACAGATACGCAGTATTTT. The chain combines TRBV7-6 with TRBJ2-3; 8 positions match TRBD2. The trim removed 5 bases at V and 2 bases at J, leaving 9 bases unmatched. CDR3 length: 16 residues. CDR1 and CDR2 from the germline V gene are SGHVS and FNYEAQ.

The chain combines TRBV6-5 with TRBJ1-2; TRBD1 matches at 7 bases. After removal of 0 bases from V and 6 bases from J, the junction contained 7 bases not matched to a gene. CDR1 and CDR2 (germline): MNHEY, SVGAGI. This CDR3 spans 15 amino acids. CDR3 sequence: CASSYSFRGEDGYTF. Written as DNA, the CDR3 is TGTGCCAGCAGTTACTCCTTCAGGGGGGAGGATGGCTACACCTTC.

This clone was detected only a few times. The rearrangement links TRBV18 to TRBJ1-6, with D unresolved. CDR1 is KGHSH and CDR2 is LQKENI in the germline V gene. V was cut by 1 base and J by 8 bases, with 12 bases left in between. The CDR3 is 15 amino acids. The DNA for the CDR3 is TGTGCCAGCTCACCACTACAGCAGAGAGATTCACCCCTCCACTTT. This encodes CASSPLQQRDSPLHF.

The gene calls are TRBV7-2 and TRBJ2-5, with TRBD2 matching 7 bases. Trimming cost V 10 bases and J 2 bases; bases outside gene matches: 10. Germline assignment: CDR1 SGHTA and CDR2 FQGNSA. CDR3 length: 14 residues. The CDR3 nucleotides are TGTGCCACCGTACCTAGCGGCAGACAAGAGACCCAGTACTTC. Protein sequence: CATVPSGRQETQYF.